This T cell receptor beta chain appears in the sequencing data of a study of shared clonotypes between healthy human individuals. Sequencing used immunoSEQ multiplex PCR; TCRdb keeps in-frame clones, though not all of them. Altogether about 2.1 million clones are present, approximately 94% being singletons, with the ten largest covering under 2%. The CDR3 runs to 18 residues. Germline assignment: CDR1 MNHEY and CDR2 SMNVEV (reference sequence). V dropped 3 bases and J dropped 0 bases, with 18 bases sitting between them. Notes on the study in general: Generation probability values for non-shared clonotypes were lower than those for clonotypes shared by all four donors.

Naive CD8 isolation took CD45RO-negative cells positively selected for CCR7 and excluded terminally differentiated effector memory CD45RA+ cells. About this clone: Its antigen is as yet unknown.

This sequence joins TRBV27 and TRBJ2-1; no firm D call. This sequence was found in a man younger than 35 in good health. Some clones in this sample may be carry-over from other donors' samples. The sequencing input was naive CD8+ T cells from PBMCs. The CDR3 sequence: CASSLLTERPSSYNEQFF. Written as DNA, the CDR3 is TGTGCCAGCAGTTTGTTAACCGAACGGCCTAGCTCCTACAATGAGCAGTTCTTC.